The clone carrying this T cell receptor beta chain was recorded many times. Its antigen is not known. The sample comes from a study of neurological immune-mediated disorders. Described time point: longitudinal time-point 2. Per germline, CDR1 SGHTA and CDR2 FQGNSA. Trimming shortened V by 2 bases and J by 3 bases, and 8 bases separated the two germline ends. The CDR3 has 13 residues. Regarding the study as a whole: With the multiple sclerosis repertoire cluster, neither clinical nor MRI features showed any association.

TCRdb re-called the 5' RACE reads through MiXCR, storing one row per CDR3 protein. Of about 80,000 distinct CDR3 sequences in the sample, about 5% were seen once. This sequence joins TRBV7-2 and TRBJ2-7; no clear D. The receptor was isolated from a woman aged 60-75 years with multiple sclerosis. Sequenced input: PBMCs. CDR3 amino acids: CASSLITVYEQYF. For the CDR3, the DNA is TGTGCCAGCAGCTTAATAACGGTCTACGAGCAGTACTTC.